This T cell receptor (beta chain) is from a study of blood T cell repertoires in COVID-19. Study details: Material from acute and convalescent COVID-19 was sourced from the United States, Italy and Spain.

The assay was immunoSEQ multiplex PCR, and TCRdb's table has in-frame clones only and misses some. The sample lists approximately 140,000 clones, about 87% seen once, with 2.5% in the top ten. This clone was observed a handful of times. Seattle patients were enrolled while actively infected and followed longitudinally. The CDR3 is 16 residues long. V shed 4 bases and J 3 bases; nucleotides not matched to a gene: 9. Looked up from germline, CDR1 is KGHDR and CDR2 is SFDVKD. The sample comprised peripheral blood. This TCR derives from a human donor with COVID-19, enrolled during active disease. The donor label of this sample is uncertain. V and J are TRBV24-1 and TRBJ1-2, with 8 bases identical to TRBD1. The CDR3 DNA reads TGTGCCACCAGTGACCCAAGACAGGGGCTCGACTATGGCTACACCTTC. It codes for CATSDPRQGLDYGYTF.